These T cell receptor beta chains were read from a single sample in a study of blood T cells in healthy people across ages. Each CDR3 protein is one row after TCRdb ran MiXCR on the 5' RACE reads. The data show some 1,500,000 distinct CDR3 sequences, approximately 43% seen once. Source material: blood. These receptors originate from a woman between 18 and 29 years old in good health. The CDR3 runs from the conserved cysteine through the conserved F or W. A D gene is named only where the DNA matches it firmly. Rows may omit the clone size; those that give it use once, few, many or a size class.

>NA|TRBJ1-5|TRBV10-3|NA
TGTGCCACGGGACGGAGCAATCAGCCCCAGCATTTT
CATGRSNQPQHF
>NA|TRBJ2-5|TRBV5-1|NA
TGCGCCAGCAGCCAAGGCCTCGTGACTGGGGGCCAAGAGACCCAGTACTTC
CASSQGLVTGGQETQYF
>NA|TRBJ1-1|TRBV30|NA
TGTGCCTGGAGTCCCAAGTCCCTAACTGAAGCTTTCTTT
CAWSPKSLTEAFF
>few|TRBJ2-1|TRBV29-1|NA
TGCAGCGTTGCCGGTCACTCTGATGAGCAGTTCTTC
CSVAGHSDEQFF
>NA|TRBJ1-1|TRBV29-1|NA
TGCAGCGTTGACAACCGACTGAACACTGAAGCTTTCTTT
CSVDNRLNTEAFF
>NA|TRBJ2-5|TRBV3-1|NA
TGTGCCAGCAGCCTCTCGTTTGTTCTCGGAGAGACCCAGTACTTC
CASSLSFVLGETQYF
>NA|TRBJ2-1|TRBV9|TRBD2
TGTGCCAGCAGCGTCGAACTAGCGGGTACCAATGAGCAGTTCTTC
CASSVELAGTNEQFF
>few|TRBJ1-2|TRBV5-1|NA
TGCGCCAGCAGCTTGGCGGACTCCACCTATGGCTACACCTTC
CASSLADSTYGYTF
>NA|TRBJ2-1|TRBV20-1|NA
TGCAGTGCTCCCCCCGGGGGCTGGCCCTACAATGAGCAGTTCTTC
CSAPPGGWPYNEQFF
>NA|TRBJ2-1|TRBV28|TRBD2
TGTGCCAGCAGTCCTAGCGGCCCGTTGCCCAATGAGCAGTTCTTC
CASSPSGPLPNEQFF